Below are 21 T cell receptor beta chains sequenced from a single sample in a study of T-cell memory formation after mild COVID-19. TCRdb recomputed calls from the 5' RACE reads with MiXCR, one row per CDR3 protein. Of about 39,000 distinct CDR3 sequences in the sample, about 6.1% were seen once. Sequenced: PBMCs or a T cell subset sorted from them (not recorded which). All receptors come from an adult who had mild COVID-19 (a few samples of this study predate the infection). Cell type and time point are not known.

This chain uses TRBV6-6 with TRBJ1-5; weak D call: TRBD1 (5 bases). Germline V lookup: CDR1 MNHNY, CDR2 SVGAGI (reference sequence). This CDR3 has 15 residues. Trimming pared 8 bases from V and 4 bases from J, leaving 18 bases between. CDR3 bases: TGTGCCAGCCCTCCCCGAGGGGAGGAAAATCAGCCCCAGCATTTT. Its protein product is CASPPRGEENQPQHF.

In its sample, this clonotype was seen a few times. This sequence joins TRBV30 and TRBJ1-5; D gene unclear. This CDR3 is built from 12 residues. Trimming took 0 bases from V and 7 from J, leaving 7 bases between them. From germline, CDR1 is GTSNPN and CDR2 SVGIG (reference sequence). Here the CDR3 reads CAWSVQGQPQHF. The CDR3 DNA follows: TGTGCCTGGAGTGTACAAGGCCAGCCCCAGCATTTT.

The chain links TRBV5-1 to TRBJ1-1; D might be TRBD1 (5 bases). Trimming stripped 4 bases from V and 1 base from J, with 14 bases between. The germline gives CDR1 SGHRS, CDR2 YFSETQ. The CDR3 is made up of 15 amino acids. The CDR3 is CASSNNQGRNTEAFF. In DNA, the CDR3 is TGCGCCAGCAGCAATAATCAGGGTCGGAACACTGAAGCTTTCTTT. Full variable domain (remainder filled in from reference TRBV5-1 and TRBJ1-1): KAGVTQTPRYLIKTRGQQVTLSCSPISGHRSVSWYQQTPGQGLQFLFEYFSETQRNKGNFPGRFSGRQFSNSRSEMNVSTLELGDSALYLCASSNNQGRNTEAFFGQGTRLTVV.

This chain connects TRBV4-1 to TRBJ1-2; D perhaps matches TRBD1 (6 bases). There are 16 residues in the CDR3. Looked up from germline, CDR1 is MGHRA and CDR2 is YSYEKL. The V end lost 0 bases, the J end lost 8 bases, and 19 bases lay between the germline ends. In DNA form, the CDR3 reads TGCGCCAGCAGCCAAGATCAGGGCAGGGGAAGAGAAGGCTACACCTTC. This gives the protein CASSQDQGRGREGYTF.

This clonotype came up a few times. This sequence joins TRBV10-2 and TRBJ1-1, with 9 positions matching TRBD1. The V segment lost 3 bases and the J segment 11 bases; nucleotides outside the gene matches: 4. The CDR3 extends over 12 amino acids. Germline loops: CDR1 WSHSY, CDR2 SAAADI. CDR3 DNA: TGCGCCAGCAGTGAATCGACAGGGGGTGCTTTCTTT. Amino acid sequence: CASSESTGGAFF.

Here the CDR3 reads CASSQDQGGGGREQYF. The CDR3 DNA is TGTGCCAGCAGCCAAGATCAGGGCGGGGGGGGGCGCGAGCAGTACTTC. The chain is built from TRBV4-2 and TRBJ2-7; 9 bases agree with TRBD2. The CDR3 is made up of 16 amino acids. Germline V gives CDR1 LGHNA, CDR2 YNFKEQ. V lost 0 bases, J lost 6 bases, and 9 bases stayed unmatched.

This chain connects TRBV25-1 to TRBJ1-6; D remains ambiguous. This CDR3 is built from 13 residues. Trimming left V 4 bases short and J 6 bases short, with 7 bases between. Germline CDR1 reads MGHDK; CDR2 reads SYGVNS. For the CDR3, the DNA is TGTGCCAGCAGTGGACGGACTAATTCACCCCTCCACTTT. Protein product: CASSGRTNSPLHF. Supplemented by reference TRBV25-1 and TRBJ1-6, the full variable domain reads EADIYQTPRYLVIGTGKKITLECSQTMGHDKMYWYQQDPGMELHLIHYSYGVNSTEKGDLSSESTVSRIRTEHFPLTLESARPSHTSQYLCASSGRTNSPLHFGNGTRLTVT.

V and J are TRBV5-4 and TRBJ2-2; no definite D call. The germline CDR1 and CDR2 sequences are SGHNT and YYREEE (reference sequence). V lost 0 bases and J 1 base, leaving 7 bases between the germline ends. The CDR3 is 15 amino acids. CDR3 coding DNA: TGTGCCAGCAGCTTGGACACTTTGAACACCGGGGAGCTGTTTTTT. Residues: CASSLDTLNTGELFF.

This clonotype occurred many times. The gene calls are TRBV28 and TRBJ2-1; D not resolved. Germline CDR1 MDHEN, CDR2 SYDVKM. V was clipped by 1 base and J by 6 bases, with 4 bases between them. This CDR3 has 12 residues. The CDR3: CASSLLGNEQFF. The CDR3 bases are TGTGCCAGCAGTTTATTGGGCAATGAGCAGTTCTTC.

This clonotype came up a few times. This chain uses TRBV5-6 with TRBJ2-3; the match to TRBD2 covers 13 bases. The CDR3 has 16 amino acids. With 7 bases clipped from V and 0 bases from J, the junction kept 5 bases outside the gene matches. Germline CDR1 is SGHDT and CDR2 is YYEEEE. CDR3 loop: CASAPLAGGSTDTQYF. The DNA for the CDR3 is TGTGCCAGCGCCCCACTAGCGGGGGGGAGCACAGATACGCAGTATTTT.

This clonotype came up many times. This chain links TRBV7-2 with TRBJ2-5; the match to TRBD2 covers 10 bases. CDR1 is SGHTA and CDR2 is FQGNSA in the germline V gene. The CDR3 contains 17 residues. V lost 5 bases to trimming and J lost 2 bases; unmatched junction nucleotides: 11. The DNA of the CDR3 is TGTGCCAGCAGCCCCGGACTGAGCGGGGGGGGTCAAGAGACCCAGTACTTC. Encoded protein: CASSPGLSGGGQETQYF.

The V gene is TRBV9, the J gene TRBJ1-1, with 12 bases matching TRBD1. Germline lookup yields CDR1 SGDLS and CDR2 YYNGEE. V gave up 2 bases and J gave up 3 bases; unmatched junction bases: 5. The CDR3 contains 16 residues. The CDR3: CASSVAGQGADTEAFF. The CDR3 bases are TGTGCCAGCAGCGTTGCGGGACAGGGGGCGGACACTGAAGCTTTCTTT.

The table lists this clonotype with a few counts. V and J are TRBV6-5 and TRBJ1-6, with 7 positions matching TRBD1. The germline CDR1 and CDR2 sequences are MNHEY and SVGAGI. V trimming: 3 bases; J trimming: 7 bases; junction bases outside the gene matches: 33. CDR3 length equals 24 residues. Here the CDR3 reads CASSYFFAPTETVETGQRNSPLHF. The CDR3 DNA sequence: TGTGCCAGCAGTTATTTTTTCGCTCCGACTGAAACGGTCGAAACGGGACAGCGGAATTCACCCCTCCACTTT.

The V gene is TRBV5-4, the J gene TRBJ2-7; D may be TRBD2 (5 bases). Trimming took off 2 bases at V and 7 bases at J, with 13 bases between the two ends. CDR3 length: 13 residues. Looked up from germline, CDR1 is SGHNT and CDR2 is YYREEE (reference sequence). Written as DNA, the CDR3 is TGTGCCAGCAGCTTCAGCCGGACGGGGGAGCAGTACTTC. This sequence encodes CASSFSRTGEQYF.

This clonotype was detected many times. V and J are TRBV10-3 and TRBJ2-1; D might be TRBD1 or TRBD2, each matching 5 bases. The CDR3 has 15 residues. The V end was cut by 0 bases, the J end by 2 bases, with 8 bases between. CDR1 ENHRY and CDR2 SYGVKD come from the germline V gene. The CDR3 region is CAISESGVTYNEQFF. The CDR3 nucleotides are TGTGCCATCAGTGAGTCGGGGGTAACCTACAATGAGCAGTTCTTC.

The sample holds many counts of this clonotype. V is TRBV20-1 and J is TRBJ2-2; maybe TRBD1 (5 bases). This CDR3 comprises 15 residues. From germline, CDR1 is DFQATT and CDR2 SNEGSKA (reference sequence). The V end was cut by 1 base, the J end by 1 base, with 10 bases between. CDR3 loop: CSARAGHVNTGELFF. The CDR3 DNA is TGCAGTGCTAGAGCCGGACACGTGAACACCGGGGAGCTGTTTTTT.

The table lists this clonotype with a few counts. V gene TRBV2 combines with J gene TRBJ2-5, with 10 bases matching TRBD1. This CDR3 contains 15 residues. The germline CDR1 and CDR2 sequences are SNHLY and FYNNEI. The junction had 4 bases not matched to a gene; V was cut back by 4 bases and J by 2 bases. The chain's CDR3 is CASSADRGLQETQYF. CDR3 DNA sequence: TGTGCCAGCAGTGCTGACAGGGGGCTGCAAGAGACCCAGTACTTC.

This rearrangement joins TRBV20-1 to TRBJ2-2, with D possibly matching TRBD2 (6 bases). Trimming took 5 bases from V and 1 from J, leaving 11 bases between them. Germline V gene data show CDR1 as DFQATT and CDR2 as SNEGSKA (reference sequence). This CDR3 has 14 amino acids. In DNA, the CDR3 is TGCAGTGCTGTCGGGACTCTGAACACCGGGGAGCTGTTTTTT. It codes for CSAVGTLNTGELFF.

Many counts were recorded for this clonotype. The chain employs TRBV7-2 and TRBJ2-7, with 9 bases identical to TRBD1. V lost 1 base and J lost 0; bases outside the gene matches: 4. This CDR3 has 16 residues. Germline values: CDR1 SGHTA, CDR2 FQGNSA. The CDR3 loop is CASSLGGTGISYEQYF. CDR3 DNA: TGTGCCAGCAGCTTAGGGGGGACAGGGATCTCCTACGAGCAGTACTTC. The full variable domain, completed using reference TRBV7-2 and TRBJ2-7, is GAGVSQSPSNKVTEKGKDVELRCDPISGHTALYWYRQSLGQGLEFLIYFQGNSAPDKSGLPSDRFSAERTGGSVSTLTIQRTQQEDSAVYLCASSLGGTGISYEQYFGPGTRLTVT.

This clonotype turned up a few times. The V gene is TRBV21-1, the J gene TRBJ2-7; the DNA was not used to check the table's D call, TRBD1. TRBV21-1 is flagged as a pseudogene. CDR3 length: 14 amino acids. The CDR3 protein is CASSRAGVYYEQYF. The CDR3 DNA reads TGTGCCAGCAGCCGGGCAGGGGTTTATTACGAGCAGTACTTC.

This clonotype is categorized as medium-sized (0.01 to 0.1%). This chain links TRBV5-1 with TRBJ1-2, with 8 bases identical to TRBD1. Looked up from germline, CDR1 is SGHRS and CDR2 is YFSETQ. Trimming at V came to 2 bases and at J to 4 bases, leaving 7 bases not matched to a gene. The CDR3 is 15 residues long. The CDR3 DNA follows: TGCGCCAGCAGCTTCGACAGGGGAGAGATCTATGGCTACACCTTC. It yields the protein CASSFDRGEIYGYTF. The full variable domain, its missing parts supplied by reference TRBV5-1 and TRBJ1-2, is KAGVTQTPRYLIKTRGQQVTLSCSPISGHRSVSWYQQTPGQGLQFLFEYFSETQRNKGNFPGRFSGRQFSNSRSEMNVSTLELGDSALYLCASSFDRGEIYGYTFGSGTRLTVV.